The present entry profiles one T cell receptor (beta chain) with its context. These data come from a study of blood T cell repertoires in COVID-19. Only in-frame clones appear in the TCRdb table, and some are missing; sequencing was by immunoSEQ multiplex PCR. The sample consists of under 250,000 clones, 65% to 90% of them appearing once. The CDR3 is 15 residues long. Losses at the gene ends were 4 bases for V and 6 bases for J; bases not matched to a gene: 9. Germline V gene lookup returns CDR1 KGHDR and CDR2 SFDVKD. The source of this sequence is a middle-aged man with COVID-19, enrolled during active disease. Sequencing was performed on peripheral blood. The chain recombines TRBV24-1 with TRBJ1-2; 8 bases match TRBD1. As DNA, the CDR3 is TGTGCCACCAGTGACCGCCTGACAGGGGAGGATGGCTACACCTTC. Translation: CATSDRLTGEDGYTF.